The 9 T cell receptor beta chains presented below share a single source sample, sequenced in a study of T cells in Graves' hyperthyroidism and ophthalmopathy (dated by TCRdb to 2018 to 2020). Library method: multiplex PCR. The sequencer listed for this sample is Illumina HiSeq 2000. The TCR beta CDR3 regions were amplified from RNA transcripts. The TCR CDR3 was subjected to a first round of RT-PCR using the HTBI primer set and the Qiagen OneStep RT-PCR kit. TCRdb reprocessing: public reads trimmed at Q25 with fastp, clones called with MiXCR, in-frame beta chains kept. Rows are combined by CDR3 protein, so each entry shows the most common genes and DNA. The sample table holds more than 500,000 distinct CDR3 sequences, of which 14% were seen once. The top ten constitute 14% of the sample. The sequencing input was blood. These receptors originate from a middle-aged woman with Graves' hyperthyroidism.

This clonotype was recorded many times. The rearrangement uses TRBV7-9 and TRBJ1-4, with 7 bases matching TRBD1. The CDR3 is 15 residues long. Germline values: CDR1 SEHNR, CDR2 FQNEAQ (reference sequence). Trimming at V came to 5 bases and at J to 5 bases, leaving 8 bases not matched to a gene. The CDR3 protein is CASSRTGGENEKLFF. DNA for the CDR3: TGTGCCAGCAGCAGGACAGGTGGGGAGAATGAAAAACTGTTTTTT.

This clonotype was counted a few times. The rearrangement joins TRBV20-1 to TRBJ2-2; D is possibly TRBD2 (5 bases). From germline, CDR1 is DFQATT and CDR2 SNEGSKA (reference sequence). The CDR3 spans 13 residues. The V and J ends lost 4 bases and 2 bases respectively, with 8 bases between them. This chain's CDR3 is CSANGVNTGELFF. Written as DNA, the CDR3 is TGCAGTGCTAACGGGGTTAACACCGGGGAGCTGTTTTTT.

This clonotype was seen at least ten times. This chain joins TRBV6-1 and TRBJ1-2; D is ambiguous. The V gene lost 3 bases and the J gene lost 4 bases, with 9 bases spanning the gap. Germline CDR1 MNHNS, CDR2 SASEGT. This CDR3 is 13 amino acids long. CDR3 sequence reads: CASSEVAGYGYTF. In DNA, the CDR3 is TGTGCCAGCAGTGAGGTAGCCGGCTATGGCTACACCTTC.

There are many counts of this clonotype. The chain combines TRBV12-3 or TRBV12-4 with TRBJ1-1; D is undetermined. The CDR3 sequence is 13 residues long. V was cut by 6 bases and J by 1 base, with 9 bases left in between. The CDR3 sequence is CASRSTKNTEAFF. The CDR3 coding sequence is TGTGCCAGCAGATCGACAAAGAACACTGAAGCTTTCTTT.

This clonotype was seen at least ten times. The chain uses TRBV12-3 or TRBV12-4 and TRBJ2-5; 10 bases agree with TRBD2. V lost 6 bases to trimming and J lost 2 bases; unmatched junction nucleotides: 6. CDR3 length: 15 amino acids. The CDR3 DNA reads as TGTGCCAGCAGACGGACTAGCGGAGAACAAGAGACCCAGTACTTC. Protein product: CASRRTSGEQETQYF.

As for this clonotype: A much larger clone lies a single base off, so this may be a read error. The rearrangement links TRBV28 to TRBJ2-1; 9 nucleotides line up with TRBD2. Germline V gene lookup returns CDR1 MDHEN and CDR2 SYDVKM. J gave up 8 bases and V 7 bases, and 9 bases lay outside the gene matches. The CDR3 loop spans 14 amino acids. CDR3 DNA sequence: TGTGCCAGCACACTTAGCGGGAGAGGGTATGAGCAGTTCTTC. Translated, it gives CASTLSGRGYEQFF.

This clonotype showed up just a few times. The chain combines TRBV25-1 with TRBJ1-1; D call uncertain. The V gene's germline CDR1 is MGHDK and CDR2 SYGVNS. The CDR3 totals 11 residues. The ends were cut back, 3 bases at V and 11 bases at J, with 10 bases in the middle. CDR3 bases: TGTGCCAGCAGTGATTTTCGCCGGGCTTTCTTT. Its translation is CASSDFRRAFF.

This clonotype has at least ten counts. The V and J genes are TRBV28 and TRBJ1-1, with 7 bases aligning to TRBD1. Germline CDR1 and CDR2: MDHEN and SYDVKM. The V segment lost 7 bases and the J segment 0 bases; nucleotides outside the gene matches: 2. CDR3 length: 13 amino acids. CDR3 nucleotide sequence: TGTGCCAGCAAAGGGGGCATGAACACTGAAGCTTTCTTT. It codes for CASKGGMNTEAFF.

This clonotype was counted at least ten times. In DNA, the CDR3 is TGTGCCAGCAGCCAAGGCCTAGGCACAGATACGCAGTATTTT. Protein: CASSQGLGTDTQYF. This chain joins TRBV3-1 and TRBJ2-3; D call uncertain. The germline V and J ends were trimmed by 1 base and 1 base, with 6 bases remaining between them. The CDR3 runs 14 residues. Germline V gene sequence: CDR1 LGHDT, CDR2 YNNKEL (reference sequence).